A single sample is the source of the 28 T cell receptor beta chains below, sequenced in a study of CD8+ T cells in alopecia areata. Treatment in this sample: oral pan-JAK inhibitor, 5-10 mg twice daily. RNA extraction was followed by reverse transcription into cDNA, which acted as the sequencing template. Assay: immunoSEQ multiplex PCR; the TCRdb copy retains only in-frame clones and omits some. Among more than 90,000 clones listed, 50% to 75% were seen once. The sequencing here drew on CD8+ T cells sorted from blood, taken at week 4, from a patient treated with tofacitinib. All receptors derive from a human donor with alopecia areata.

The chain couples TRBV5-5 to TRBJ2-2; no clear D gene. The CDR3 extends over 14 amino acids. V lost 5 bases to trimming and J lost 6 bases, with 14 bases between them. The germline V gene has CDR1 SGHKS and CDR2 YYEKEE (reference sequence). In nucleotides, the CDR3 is TGTGCCAGCAGTAGCTTATTTGGTTCCGGGGAGCTGTTTTTT. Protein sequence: CASSSLFGSGELFF.

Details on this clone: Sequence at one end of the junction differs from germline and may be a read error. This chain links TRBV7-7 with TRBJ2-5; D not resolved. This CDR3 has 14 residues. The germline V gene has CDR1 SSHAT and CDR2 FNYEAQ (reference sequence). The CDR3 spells CASSSGRDQETQYF. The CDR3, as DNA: TGTGCTAGCAGCTCCGGACGCGACCAAGAGACCCAGTACTTC.

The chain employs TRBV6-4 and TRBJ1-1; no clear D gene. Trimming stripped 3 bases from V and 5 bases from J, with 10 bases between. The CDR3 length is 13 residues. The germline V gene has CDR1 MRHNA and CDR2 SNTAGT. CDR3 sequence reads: CASSEAGMTEAFF. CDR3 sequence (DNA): TGTGCCAGCAGTGAAGCGGGGATGACTGAAGCTTTCTTT.

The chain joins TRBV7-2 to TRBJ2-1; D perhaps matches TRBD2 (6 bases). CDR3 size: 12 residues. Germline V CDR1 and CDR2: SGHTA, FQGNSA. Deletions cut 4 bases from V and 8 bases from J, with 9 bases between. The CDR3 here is CASSSREDEQFF. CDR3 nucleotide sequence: TGTGCCAGCAGCTCCAGGGAGGATGAGCAGTTCTTC.

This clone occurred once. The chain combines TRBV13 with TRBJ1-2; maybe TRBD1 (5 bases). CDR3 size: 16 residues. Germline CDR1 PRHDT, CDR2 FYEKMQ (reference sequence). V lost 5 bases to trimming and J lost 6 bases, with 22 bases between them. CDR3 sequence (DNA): TGTGCCAGCAGCCCCATTACGGGCCTCACGGGGGATGGCTACACCTTC. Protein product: CASSPITGLTGDGYTF.

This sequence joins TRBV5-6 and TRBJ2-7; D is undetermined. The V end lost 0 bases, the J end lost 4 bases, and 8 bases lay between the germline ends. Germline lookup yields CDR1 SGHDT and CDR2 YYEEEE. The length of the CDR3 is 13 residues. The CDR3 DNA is TGTGCCAGCAGCTTGGCCGCTGGGTACGAGCAGTACTTC. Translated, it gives CASSLAAGYEQYF.

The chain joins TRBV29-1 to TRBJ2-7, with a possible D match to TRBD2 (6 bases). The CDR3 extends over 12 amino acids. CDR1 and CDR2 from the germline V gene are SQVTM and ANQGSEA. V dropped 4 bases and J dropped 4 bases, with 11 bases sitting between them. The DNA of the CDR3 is TGCAGCGTTGTAGGGCGGGAATACGAGCAGTACTTC. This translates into CSVVGREYEQYF.

The CDR3 region is CSVGTGEREEQFF. CDR3 DNA sequence: TGCAGCGTTGGGACAGGGGAGAGGGAGGAGCAGTTCTTC. The chain employs TRBV29-1 and TRBJ2-1; TRBD1 matches at 9 bases. V was clipped by 4 bases and J by 10 bases; unmatched bases: 8. Germline V gene sequence: CDR1 SQVTM, CDR2 ANQGSEA. The CDR3 extends over 13 amino acids.

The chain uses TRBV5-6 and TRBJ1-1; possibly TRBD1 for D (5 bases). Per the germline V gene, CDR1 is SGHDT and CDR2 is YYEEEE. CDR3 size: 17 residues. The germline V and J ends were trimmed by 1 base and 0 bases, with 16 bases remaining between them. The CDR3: CASSLIGFGAMNTEAFF. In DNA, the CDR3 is TGTGCCAGCAGCTTGATCGGGTTTGGGGCCATGAACACTGAAGCTTTCTTT.

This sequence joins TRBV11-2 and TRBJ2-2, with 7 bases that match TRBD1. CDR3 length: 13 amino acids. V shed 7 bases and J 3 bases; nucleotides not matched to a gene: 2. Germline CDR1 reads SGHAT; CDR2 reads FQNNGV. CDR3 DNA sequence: TGTGCCAGCATCCAGGGGGACACCGGGGAGCTGTTTTTT. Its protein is CASIQGDTGELFF.

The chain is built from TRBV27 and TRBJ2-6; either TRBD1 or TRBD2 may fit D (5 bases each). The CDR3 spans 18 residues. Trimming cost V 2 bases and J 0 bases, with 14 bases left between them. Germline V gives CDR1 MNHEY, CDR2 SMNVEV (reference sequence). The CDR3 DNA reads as TGTGCCAGCAGTTTAAGTGGAGGTGGGACCTCTGGGGCCAACGTCCTGACTTTC. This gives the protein CASSLSGGGTSGANVLTF.

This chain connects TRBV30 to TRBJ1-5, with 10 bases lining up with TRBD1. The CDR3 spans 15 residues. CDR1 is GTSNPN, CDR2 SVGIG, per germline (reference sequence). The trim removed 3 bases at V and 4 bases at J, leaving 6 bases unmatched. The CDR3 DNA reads TGTGCCTGGAGCCAGGGACAGGGGCTAAATCAGCCCCAGCATTTT. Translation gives CAWSQGQGLNQPQHF. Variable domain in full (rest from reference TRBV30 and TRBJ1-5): SQTIHQWPATLVQPVGSPLSLECTVEGTSNPNLYWYRQAAGRGLQLLFYSVGIGQISSEVPQNLSASRPQDRQFILSSKKLLLSDSGFYLCAWSQGQGLNQPQHFGDGTRLSIL.

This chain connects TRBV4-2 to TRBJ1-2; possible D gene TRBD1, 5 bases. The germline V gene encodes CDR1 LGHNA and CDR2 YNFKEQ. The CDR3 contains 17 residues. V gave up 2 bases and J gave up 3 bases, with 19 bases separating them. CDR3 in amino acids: CASSQPFGGRDDYGYTF. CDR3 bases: TGTGCCAGCAGCCAACCTTTTGGGGGACGGGACGACTATGGCTACACCTTC.

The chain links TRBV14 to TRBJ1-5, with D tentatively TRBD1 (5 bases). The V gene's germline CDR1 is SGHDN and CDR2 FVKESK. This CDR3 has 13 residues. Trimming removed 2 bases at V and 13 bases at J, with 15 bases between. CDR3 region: CASSQSLGASQHF. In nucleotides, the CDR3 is TGTGCCAGCAGCCAATCCTTAGGGGCGTCTCAGCATTTT.

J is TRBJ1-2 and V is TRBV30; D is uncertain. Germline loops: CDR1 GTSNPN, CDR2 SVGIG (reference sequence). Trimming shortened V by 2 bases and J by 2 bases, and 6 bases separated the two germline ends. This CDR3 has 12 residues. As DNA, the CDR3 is TGTGCCTGGAGTTCTCTAAACTATGGCTACACCTTC. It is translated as CAWSSLNYGYTF.

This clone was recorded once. The CDR3 DNA follows: TGCAGCGTTCAGGGACAGGGGCCGGGGGAGCAGTACTTC. Protein sequence: CSVQGQGPGEQYF. V is TRBV29-1 and J is TRBJ2-7; TRBD1 matches at 10 bases. This CDR3 region has 13 residues. Trimming removed 5 bases from V and 7 bases from J; junction bases left unmatched: 8. CDR1 is SQVTM, CDR2 ANQGSEA, per germline.

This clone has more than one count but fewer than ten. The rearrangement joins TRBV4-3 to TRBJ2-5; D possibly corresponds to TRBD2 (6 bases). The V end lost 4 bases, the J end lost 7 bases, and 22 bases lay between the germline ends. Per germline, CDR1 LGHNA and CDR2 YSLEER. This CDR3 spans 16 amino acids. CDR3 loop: CASSPSGVAAPTTQYF. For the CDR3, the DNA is TGCGCCAGCAGCCCCTCCGGGGTAGCGGCCCCAACGACCCAGTACTTC.

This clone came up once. The DNA for the CDR3 is TGTGCCTGGAGTTTGGGGCAGGGGAACACTGAAGCTTTCTTT. Protein product: CAWSLGQGNTEAFF. The chain carries TRBV30 and TRBJ1-1; a weak D match, TRBD1 (5 bases). Germline CDR1 GTSNPN, CDR2 SVGIG (reference sequence). This CDR3 is 14 amino acids long. V lost 2 bases to trimming and J lost 1 base, with 11 bases between them.

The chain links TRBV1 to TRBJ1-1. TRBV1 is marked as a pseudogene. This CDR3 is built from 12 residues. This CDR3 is CTSSPGGTEAFF. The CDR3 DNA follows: TGCACCAGCAGCCCCGGGGGGACTGAAGCTTTCTTT.

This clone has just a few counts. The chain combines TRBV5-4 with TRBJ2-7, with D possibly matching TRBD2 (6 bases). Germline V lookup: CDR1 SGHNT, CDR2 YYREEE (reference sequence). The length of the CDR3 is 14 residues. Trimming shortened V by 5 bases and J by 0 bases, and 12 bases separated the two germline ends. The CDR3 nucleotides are TGTGCCAGCAGGCTCCACGGGAGCTCCTACGAGCAGTACTTC. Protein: CASRLHGSSYEQYF.

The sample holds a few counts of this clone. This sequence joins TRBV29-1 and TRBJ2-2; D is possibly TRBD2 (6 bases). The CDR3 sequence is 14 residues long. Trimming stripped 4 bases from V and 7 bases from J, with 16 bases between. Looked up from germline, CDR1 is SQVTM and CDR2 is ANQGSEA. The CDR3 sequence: CSVVVGGEIGELFF. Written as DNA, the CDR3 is TGCAGCGTTGTGGTTGGAGGGGAGATCGGGGAGCTGTTTTTT.

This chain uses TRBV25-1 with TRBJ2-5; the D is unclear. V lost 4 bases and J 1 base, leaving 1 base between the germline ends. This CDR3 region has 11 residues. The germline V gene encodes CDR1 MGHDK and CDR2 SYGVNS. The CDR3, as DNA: TGTGCCAGCAGTGTCCAAGAGACCCAGTACTTC. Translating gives CASSVQETQYF.

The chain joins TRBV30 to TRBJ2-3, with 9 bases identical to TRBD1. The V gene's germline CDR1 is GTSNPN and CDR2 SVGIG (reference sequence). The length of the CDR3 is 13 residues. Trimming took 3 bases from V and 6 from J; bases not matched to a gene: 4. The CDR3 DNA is TGTGCCTGGAGCCCGGACAGGGGCGATACGCAGTATTTT. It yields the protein CAWSPDRGDTQYF.

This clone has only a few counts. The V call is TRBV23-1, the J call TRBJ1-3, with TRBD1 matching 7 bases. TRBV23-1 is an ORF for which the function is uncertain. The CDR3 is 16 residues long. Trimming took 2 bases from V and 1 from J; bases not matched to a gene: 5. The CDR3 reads CASSQRDRVSGNTIYF. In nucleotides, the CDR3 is TGCGCCAGCAGTCAACGGGACAGAGTGTCTGGAAACACCATATATTTT.

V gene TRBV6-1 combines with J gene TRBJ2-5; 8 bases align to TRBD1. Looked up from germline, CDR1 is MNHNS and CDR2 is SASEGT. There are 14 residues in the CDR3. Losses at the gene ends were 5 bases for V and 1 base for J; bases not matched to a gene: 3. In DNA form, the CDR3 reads TGTGCCAGCAGTCCTGGGACAGGCCAAGAGACCCAGTACTTC. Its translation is CASSPGTGQETQYF.

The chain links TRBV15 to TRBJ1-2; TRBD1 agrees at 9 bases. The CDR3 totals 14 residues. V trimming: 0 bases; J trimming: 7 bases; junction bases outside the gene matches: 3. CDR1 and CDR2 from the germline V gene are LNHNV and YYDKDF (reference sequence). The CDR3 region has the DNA TGTGCCACCAGCAGAGATCGGGGACAGGGTGGCTACACCTTC. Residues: CATSRDRGQGGYTF.

The CDR3 nucleotides read TGTGCCTGGCGGGACAGGGCGAACTATGGCTACACCTTC. It specifies CAWRDRANYGYTF. V usage is TRBV30 and J usage is TRBJ1-2, with 9 bases lining up with TRBD1. The junction had 3 bases not matched to a gene; V was cut back by 5 bases and J by 2 bases. Germline V gene lookup returns CDR1 GTSNPN and CDR2 SVGIG (reference sequence). The CDR3 runs to 13 residues.

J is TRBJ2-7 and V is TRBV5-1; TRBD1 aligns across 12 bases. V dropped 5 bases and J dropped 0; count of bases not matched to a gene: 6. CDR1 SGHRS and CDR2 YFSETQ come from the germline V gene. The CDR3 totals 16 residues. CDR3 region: CASSPGTGGGSYEQYF. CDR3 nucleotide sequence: TGCGCCAGCAGTCCCGGGACAGGGGGCGGCTCCTACGAGCAGTACTTC.